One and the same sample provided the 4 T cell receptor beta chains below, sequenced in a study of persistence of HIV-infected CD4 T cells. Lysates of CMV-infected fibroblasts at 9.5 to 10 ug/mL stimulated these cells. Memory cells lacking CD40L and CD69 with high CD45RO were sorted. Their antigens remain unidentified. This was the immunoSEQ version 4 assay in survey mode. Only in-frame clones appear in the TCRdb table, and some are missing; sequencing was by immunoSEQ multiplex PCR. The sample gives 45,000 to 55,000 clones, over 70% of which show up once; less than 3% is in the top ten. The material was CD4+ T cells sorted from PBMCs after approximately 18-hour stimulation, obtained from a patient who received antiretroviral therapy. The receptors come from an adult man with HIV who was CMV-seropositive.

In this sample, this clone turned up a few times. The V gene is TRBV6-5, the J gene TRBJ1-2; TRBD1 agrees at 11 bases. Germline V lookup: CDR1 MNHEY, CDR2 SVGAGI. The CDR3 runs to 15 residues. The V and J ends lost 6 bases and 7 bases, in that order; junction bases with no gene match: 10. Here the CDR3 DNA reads TGTGCCAGCAGCTTTCTTGGGACAGGGGGAGGTGGCTACACCTTC. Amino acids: CASSFLGTGGGGYTF.

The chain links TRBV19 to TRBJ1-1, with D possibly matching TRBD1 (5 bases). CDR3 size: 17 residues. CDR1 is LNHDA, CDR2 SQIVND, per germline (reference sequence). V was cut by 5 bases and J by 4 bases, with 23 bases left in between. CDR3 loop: CASSSNPGLTIGTEAFF. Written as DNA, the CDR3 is TGTGCCAGTAGTTCCAACCCGGGACTAACGATCGGCACTGAAGCTTTCTTT.

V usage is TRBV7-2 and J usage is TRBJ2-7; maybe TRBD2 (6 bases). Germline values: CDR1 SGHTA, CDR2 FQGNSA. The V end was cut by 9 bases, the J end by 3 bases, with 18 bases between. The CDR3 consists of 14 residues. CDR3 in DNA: TGTGCCAGTCAAAGAAGTGGGGGGAACTACGAGCAGTACTTC. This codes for CASQRSGGNYEQYF. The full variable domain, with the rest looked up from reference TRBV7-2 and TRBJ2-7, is GAGVSQSPSNKVTEKGKDVELRCDPISGHTALYWYRQSLGQGLEFLIYFQGNSAPDKSGLPSDRFSAERTGGSVSTLTIQRTQQEDSAVYLCASQRSGGNYEQYFGPGTRLTVT.

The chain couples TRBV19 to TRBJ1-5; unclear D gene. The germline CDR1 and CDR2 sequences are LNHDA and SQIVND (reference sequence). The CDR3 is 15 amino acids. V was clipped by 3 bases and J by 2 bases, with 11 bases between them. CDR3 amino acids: CASSINIYGNQPQHF. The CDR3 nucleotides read TGTGCCAGTAGTATCAACATATACGGCAATCAGCCCCAGCATTTT.